This T cell receptor beta chain was captured in a study of T cell responses to AZD1222 COVID-19 vaccine. Sequenced by immunoSEQ multiplex PCR; TCRdb stores in-frame clones only, minus some. The sample has over 140,000 clones; 92% are singletons. With respect to this clone: One end of the junction is discordant with germline, which a read error may explain.

The CDR3 sequence is 11 residues long. Germline V lookup: CDR1 SGHTS, CDR2 YDEGEE. This chain joins TRBV5-8 and TRBJ1-1; D gene ambiguous. The sequence was obtained from an adult who received the AZD1222 COVID-19 vaccine. The specimen comprised peripheral blood, sampled 28 days after the second AZD1222 dose. CDR3 region: CASSLLATPIF. CDR3 nucleotide sequence: TGTGCCAGCAGCTTGTTGGCCACTCCGATCTTT.